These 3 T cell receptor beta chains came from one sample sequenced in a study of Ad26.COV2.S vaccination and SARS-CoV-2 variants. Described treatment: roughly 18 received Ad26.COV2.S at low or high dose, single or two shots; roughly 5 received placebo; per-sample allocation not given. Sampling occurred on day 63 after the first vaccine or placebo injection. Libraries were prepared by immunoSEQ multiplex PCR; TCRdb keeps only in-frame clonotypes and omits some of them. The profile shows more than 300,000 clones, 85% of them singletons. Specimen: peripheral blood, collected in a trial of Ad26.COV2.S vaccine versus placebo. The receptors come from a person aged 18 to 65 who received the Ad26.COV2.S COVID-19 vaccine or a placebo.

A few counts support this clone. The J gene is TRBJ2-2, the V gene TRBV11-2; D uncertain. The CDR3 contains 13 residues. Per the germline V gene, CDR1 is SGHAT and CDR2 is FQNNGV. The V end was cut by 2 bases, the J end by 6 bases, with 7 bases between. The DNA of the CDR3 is TGTGCCAGCAGCTTAAAGGACCCCGGGGAGCTGTTTTTT. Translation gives CASSLKDPGELFF. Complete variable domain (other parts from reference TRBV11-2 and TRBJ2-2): EAGVAQSPRYKIIEKRQSVAFWCNPISGHATLYWYQQILGQGPKLLIQFQNNGVVDDSQLPKDRFSAERLKGVDSTLKIQPAKLEDSAVYLCASSLKDPGELFFGEGSRLTVL.

The CDR3 nucleotides read TGTGCCAGCAGCCACTATTTCCAGACTACCACCGGCAACAATGAGCAGTTCTTC. This encodes CASSHYFQTTTGNNEQFF. The V call is TRBV3-1 (or the pseudogene TRBV3-2), the J call TRBJ2-1; tentative D call: TRBD2 (5 bases). Trimming took 3 bases from V and 5 from J, leaving 23 bases between them. The CDR3 covers 18 residues. Germline V gives CDR1 LGHDT, CDR2 YNNKEL (reference sequence).

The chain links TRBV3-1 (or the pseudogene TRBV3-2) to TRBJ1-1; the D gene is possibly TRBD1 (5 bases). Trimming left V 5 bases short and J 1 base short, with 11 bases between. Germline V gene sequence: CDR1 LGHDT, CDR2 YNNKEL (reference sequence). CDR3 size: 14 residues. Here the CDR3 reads CASSKGAPNTEAFF. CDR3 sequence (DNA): TGTGCCAGCAGCAAAGGGGCCCCGAACACTGAAGCTTTCTTT.